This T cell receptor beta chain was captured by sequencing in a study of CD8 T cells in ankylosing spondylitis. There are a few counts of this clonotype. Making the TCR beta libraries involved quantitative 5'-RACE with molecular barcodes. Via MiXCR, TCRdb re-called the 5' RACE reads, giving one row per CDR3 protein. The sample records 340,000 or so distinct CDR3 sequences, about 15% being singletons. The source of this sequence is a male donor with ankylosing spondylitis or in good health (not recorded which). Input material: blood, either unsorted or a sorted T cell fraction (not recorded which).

Here the CDR3 DNA reads TGTGCCAGTAGTCCGTACCCAGTAAACAATCAGCCCCAGCATTTT. Residues: CASSPYPVNNQPQHF. V is TRBV19 and J is TRBJ1-5; D uncertain. Germline V gene data show CDR1 as LNHDA and CDR2 as SQIVND (reference sequence). The CDR3 sequence is 15 residues long. Trimming stripped 5 bases from V and 3 bases from J, with 14 bases between.